This T cell receptor beta chain originates from a study of blood T cell repertoires in COVID-19. Turning to the study itself: PBMCs, B-cell-depleted T cells, or T cells were the source of the cDNA or gDNA that made up the material.

Germline V lookup: CDR1 SNHLY, CDR2 FYNNEI. This CDR3 is 19 amino acids long. V lost 2 bases and J lost 3; bases outside the gene matches: 12. Authors' processing steps: The assay estimated nucleated cells by amplifying reference gene primers. Some clones are missing from TCRdb's copy, which holds only in-frame ones; the method was immunoSEQ multiplex PCR. The V and J calls and clone size were taken over from that table, and D and trimming were inferred from the DNA. In the table there are about 220,000 clones, about 85% of which are singletons. Sequenced material: peripheral blood. The receptor was derived from a woman aged 60 to 75 who had recovered from COVID-19. The chain couples TRBV2 to TRBJ2-3, with 12 bases lining up with TRBD2. Here the CDR3 reads CASSETPSGGAVSTDTQYF. For the CDR3, the DNA is TGTGCCAGCAGTGAAACGCCTAGCGGGGGGGCCGTTTCAACAGATACGCAGTATTTT.